Listed below are T cell receptor beta chains from one sample, sequenced in a study of blood T cell repertoires in COVID-19. Sequencing used immunoSEQ multiplex PCR; TCRdb keeps in-frame clones, though not all of them. The table shows hundreds of thousands of clones, with about 87% occurring only once. Sequencing input: peripheral blood. All receptors derive from a woman aged 45-60 years with COVID-19, enrolled during active disease. Both conserved end residues are part of each CDR3. The order of the fields is J gene, V gene, clone size, D gene, CDR3 protein, CDR3 DNA. A D gene is named only where the DNA matches it firmly. The size field is filled for only some rows; it gives once, few, many or a size class.

TRBJ2-1 TRBV5-4 few TRBD2 CASSFSGASYNEQFF TGTGCCAGCAGCTTTAGCGGGGCGTCGTACAATGAGCAGTTCTTC
TRBJ2-5 TRBV5-4 . TRBD1 CASSPQGAGETQYF TGTGCCAGCAGCCCCCAGGGGGCGGGGGAGACCCAGTACTTC
TRBJ2-7 TRBV18 . TRBD1 CASSPAAGGASYEQYF TGTGCCAGCTCACCTGCGGCAGGGGGCGCCTCCTACGAGCAGTACTTC
TRBJ2-5 TRBV11-3 . . CASSPQGSSKTQYF TGTGCCAGCAGCCCCCAGGGGAGCTCCAAGACCCAGTACTTC
TRBJ1-1 TRBV3-1/TRBV3-2 . . CASSLMGGHTEAFF TGTGCCAGCAGCCTTATGGGAGGCCACACTGAAGCTTTCTTT
TRBJ2-7 TRBV7-2 . . CASSVADFIEQYF TGTGCCAGCAGCGTAGCGGACTTCATCGAGCAGTACTTC
TRBJ2-1 TRBV2 many TRBD2 CASRRSGLASEQFF TGTGCCAGCAGGAGATCAGGACTAGCGAGTGAGCAGTTCTTC
TRBJ2-7 TRBV5-5 . . CASSMTVFYEQYF TGTGCCAGCAGTATGACAGTTTTTTACGAGCAGTACTTC
TRBJ1-4 TRBV30 . . CAWSVMEAATNEKLFF TGTGCCTGGAGTGTAATGGAGGCAGCAACTAATGAAAAACTGTTTTTT
TRBJ1-1 TRBV19 . . CASSHLQVNTEAFF TGTGCCAGTAGTCACTTACAGGTGAACACTGAAGCTTTCTTT
TRBJ2-1 TRBV27 . . CASSAYQGNNEQFF TGTGCCAGCAGTGCCTATCAGGGCAACAATGAGCAGTTCTTC
TRBJ2-5 TRBV30 . TRBD2 CAWSGTSGYYQETQYF TGTGCCTGGAGTGGGACTAGCGGGTATTATCAAGAGACCCAGTACTTC
TRBJ2-1 TRBV11-3 . TRBD1 CASSLDIIRTGLYNEQFF TGTGCCAGCAGCTTAGATATTATAAGGACAGGCTTATACAATGAGCAGTTCTTC
TRBJ2-1 TRBV7-9 . TRBD2 CASSLATSWFEGGYNEQFF TGTGCCAGCAGCTTAGCGACTAGCTGGTTTGAGGGTGGTTACAATGAGCAGTTCTTC
TRBJ1-2 TRBV18 . . CASSPSGDYGYTF TGTGCCAGCTCACCTTCAGGGGACTATGGCTACACCTTC
TRBJ2-7 TRBV20-1 . TRBD2 CSATLGGEQYF TGCAGTGCTACCCTCGGGGGGGAGCAGTACTTC
TRBJ1-1 TRBV6-6 few . CASRPNLNTEAFF TGTGCCAGCAGACCAAACTTGAACACTGAAGCTTTCTTT
TRBJ2-1 TRBV11-3 . . CASSLDLERNEQFF TGTGCCAGCAGCTTAGATTTAGAGAGGAATGAGCAGTTCTTC
TRBJ2-1 TRBV5-1 . TRBD2 CASSSSSGVYNEQFF TGCGCCAGCAGCTCGTCCAGCGGGGTCTACAATGAGCAGTTCTTC
TRBJ2-3 TRBV6-6 . TRBD2 CASSYAGASGRDTQYF TGTGCCAGCAGTTACGCCGGGGCTAGCGGGCGGGATACGCAGTATTTT
TRBJ2-7 TRBV9 . . CASSVARSQTYEQYF TGTGCCAGCAGCGTAGCTAGATCTCAGACCTACGAGCAGTACTTC
TRBJ2-1 TRBV18 . TRBD1 CASSRGQGINEQFF TGTGCCAGCTCGCGGGGACAGGGCATCAATGAGCAGTTCTTC
TRBJ1-2 TRBV18 . TRBD1 CASFPGQGYGYTF TGTGCCAGCTTCCCGGGACAGGGATATGGCTACACCTTC
TRBJ2-7 TRBV2 . . CASSVERVGGEQYF TGTGCCAGCAGTGTAGAGCGGGTCGGCGGCGAGCAGTACTTC
TRBJ2-7 TRBV18 . TRBD1 CASSPRGLIGGGPLEQYF TGTGCCAGCTCACCACGAGGCCTCATAGGGGGCGGCCCCCTCGAGCAGTACTTC
TRBJ2-7 TRBV6-5 . . CASSRGASYEQYF TGTGCCAGCAGCCGCGGGGCGAGCTACGAGCAGTACTTC
TRBJ2-1 TRBV12-3/TRBV12-4 . . CASFSTAGEQFF TGTGCCAGCTTCTCCACCGCGGGTGAGCAGTTCTTC
TRBJ1-2 TRBV10-3 . TRBD1 CAISGTGLSGYTF TGTGCCATATCCGGGACAGGGCTTTCTGGCTACACCTTC
TRBJ2-1 TRBV24-1 . TRBD1 CATSDPGTGLYNEQFF TGTGCCACCAGTGACCCTGGGACAGGGCTCTACAATGAGCAGTTCTTC
TRBJ2-7 TRBV27 . TRBD1 CASSGTGGYEQYF TGTGCCAGCAGTGGGACAGGGGGCTACGAGCAGTACTTC
TRBJ2-3 TRBV27 . . CASSIQHTDTQYF TGTGCCAGCAGTATACAACACACAGATACGCAGTATTTT
TRBJ2-3 TRBV7-2 . . CASSFPSQAVF TGTGCCAGCAGCTTTCCCTCGCAAGCGGTCTTT
TRBJ1-1 TRBV7-9 . TRBD1 CASSLTGATEAFF TGTGCCAGCAGCTTAACAGGGGCGACTGAAGCTTTCTTT
TRBJ2-7 TRBV30 . TRBD1 CAWSSTGGEQYF TGTGCCTGGAGTTCGACAGGGGGCGAGCAGTACTTC
TRBJ2-2 TRBV7-3 . TRBD1 CASSLTGFDTGELFF TGTGCCAGCAGCTTGACAGGGTTTGACACCGGGGAGCTGTTTTTT
TRBJ2-3 TRBV7-3 . TRBD2 CASSRGLAATDTQYF TGTGCCAGCAGCAGGGGACTAGCGGCCACAGATACGCAGTATTTT
TRBJ1-1 TRBV5-1 . . CASSLNMNTEAFF TGCGCCAGCAGCCTGAACATGAACACTGAAGCTTTCTTT
TRBJ1-4 TRBV5-8 . . CASSIEGTRDNEKLFF TGTGCCAGCAGCATTGAAGGGACAAGAGATAATGAAAAACTGTTTTTT
TRBJ2-3 TRBV29-1 . TRBD2 CSVRLAGRGDTQYF TGCAGCGTCCGACTAGCGGGAAGGGGAGATACGCAGTATTTT
TRBJ2-7 TRBV27 . TRBD2 CASSRGGTSGRALSYEQYF TGTGCCAGCAGTCGGGGGGGGACTAGCGGGAGAGCCCTCTCCTACGAGCAGTACTTC
TRBJ2-5 TRBV5-4 few . CASSERTGSRETQYF TGTGCCAGCAGCGAGAGAACAGGGTCTCGAGAGACCCAGTACTTC
TRBJ2-7 TRBV5-5 . TRBD2 CASRQGLAGASYEQYF TGTGCCAGCAGGCAGGGACTAGCGGGAGCTTCCTACGAGCAGTACTTC
TRBJ2-7 TRBV18 . TRBD1 CASTHRTGGATYEQYF TGTGCCAGCACTCACCGCACAGGGGGCGCAACCTACGAGCAGTACTTC
TRBJ1-5 TRBV6-5 . . CASTAGYSNQPQHF TGTGCCAGCACGGCAGGGTATAGCAATCAGCCCCAGCATTTT
TRBJ2-3 TRBV27 . . CASRSPGPGSGTQYF TGTGCCAGCAGATCCCCCGGCCCCGGGTCCGGTACGCAGTATTTT
TRBJ1-1 TRBV7-9 . TRBD1 CASSYRGPTEAFF TGTGCCAGCAGCTACAGGGGGCCCACTGAAGCTTTCTTT
TRBJ1-2 TRBV19 . . CASSPKTDRPGYTF TGTGCCAGTAGTCCAAAAACGGACAGACCCGGCTACACCTTC
TRBJ2-4 TRBV6-6 . TRBD2 CASSPRGGGTSGDESSLAKNIQYF TGTGCCAGCAGTCCCAGGGGTGGAGGGACTAGCGGAGACGAGAGTTCCTTGGCCAAAAACATTCAGTACTTC
TRBJ2-1 TRBV14 . . CASRPLGGEANEQFF TGTGCCAGCAGACCCTTAGGGGGAGAAGCGAATGAGCAGTTCTTC
TRBJ1-2 TRBV7-2 . . CASSTRQILYGYTF TGTGCCAGCAGCACCCGACAGATTCTCTATGGCTACACCTTC